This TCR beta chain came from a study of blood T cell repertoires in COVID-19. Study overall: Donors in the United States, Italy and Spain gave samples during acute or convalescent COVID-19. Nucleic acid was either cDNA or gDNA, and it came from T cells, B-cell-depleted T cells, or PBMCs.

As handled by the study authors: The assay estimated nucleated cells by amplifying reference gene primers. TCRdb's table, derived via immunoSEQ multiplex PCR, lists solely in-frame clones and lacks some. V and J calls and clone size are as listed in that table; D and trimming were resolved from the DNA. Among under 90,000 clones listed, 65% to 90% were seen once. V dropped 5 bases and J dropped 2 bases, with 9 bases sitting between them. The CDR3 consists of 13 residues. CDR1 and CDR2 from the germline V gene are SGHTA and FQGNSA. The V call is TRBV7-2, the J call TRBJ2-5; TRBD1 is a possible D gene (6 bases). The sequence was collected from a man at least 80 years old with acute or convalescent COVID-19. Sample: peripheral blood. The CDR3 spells CASSLGQQETQYF. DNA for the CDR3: TGTGCCAGCAGCCTTGGACAGCAAGAGACCCAGTACTTC.